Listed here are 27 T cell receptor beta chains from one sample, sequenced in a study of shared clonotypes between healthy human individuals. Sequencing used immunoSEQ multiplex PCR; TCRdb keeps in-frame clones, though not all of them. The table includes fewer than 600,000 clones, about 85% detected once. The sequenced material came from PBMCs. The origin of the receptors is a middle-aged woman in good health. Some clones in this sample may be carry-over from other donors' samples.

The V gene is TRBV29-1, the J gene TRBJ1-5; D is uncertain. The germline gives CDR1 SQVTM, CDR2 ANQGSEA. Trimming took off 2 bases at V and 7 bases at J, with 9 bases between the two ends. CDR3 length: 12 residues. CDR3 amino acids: CSVENVGQPQHF. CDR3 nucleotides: TGCAGCGTTGAAAATGTTGGGCAGCCCCAGCATTTT.

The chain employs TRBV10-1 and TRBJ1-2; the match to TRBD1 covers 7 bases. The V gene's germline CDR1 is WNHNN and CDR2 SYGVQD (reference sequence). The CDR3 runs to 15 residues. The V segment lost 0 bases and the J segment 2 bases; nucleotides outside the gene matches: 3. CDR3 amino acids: CASSESQGRNYGYTF. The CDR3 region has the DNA TGCGCCAGCAGTGAGTCACAGGGGCGGAACTATGGCTACACCTTC.

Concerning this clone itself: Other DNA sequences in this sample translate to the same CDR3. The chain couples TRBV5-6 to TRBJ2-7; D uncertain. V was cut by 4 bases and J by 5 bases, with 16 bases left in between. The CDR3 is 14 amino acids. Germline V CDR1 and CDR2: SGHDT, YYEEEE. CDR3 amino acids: CASSLAHIFNEQYF. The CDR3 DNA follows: TGTGCCAGCAGCCTGGCGCACATCTTTAACGAGCAGTACTTC.

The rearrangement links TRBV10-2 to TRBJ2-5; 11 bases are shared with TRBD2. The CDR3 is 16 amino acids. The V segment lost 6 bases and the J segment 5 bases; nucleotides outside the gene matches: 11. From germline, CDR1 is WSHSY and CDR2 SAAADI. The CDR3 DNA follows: TGCGCCAGCAGCTTACATAGCGGGAGGGCCGGTGAGACCCAGTACTTC. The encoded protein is CASSLHSGRAGETQYF.

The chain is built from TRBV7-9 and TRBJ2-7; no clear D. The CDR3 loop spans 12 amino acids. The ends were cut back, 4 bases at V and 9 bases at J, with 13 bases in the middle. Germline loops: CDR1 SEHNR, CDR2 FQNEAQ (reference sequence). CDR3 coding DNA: TGTGCCAGCAGCTCGGGCCCGGTGGTGCAGTACTTC. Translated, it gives CASSSGPVVQYF.

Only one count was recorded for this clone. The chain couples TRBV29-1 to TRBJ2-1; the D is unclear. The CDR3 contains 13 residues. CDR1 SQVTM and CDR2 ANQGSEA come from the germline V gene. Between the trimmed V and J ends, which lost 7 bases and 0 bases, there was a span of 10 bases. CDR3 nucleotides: TGCAGCGCATACCAAAGCTCCTACAATGAGCAGTTCTTC. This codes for CSAYQSSYNEQFF.

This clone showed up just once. CDR3 loop: CASSDRWGGKTQYF. As DNA, the CDR3 is TGTGCCAGCAGTGACAGGTGGGGGGGAAAGACCCAGTACTTC. The chain employs TRBV28 and TRBJ2-5; a weak D match, TRBD2 (7 bases). The CDR3 spans 14 residues. Between the trimmed V and J ends, which lost 5 bases and 6 bases, there was a span of 16 bases. Germline V gives CDR1 MDHEN, CDR2 SYDVKM.

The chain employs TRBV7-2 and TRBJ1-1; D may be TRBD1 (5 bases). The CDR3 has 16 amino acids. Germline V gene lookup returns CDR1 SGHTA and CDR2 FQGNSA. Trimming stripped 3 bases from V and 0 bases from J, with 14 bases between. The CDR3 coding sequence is TGTGCCAGCAGCTTGAATCAGGGCTTCATGAACACTGAAGCTTTCTTT. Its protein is CASSLNQGFMNTEAFF.

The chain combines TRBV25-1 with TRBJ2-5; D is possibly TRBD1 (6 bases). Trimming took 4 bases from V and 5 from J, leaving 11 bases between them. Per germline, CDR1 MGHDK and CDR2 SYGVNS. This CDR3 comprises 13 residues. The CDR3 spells CASSGGHGETQYF. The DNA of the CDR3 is TGTGCCAGCAGTGGGGGGCACGGGGAGACCCAGTACTTC.

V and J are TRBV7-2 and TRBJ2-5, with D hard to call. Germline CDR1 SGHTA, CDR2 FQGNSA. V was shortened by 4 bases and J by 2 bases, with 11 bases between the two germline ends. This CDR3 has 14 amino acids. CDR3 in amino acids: CASSSAGPQETQYF. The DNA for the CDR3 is TGTGCCAGCAGCTCGGCAGGACCGCAAGAGACCCAGTACTTC.

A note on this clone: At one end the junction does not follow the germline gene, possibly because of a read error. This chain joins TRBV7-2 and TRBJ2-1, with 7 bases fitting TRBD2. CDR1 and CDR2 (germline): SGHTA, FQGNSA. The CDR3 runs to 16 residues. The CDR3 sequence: CASTLRGVRSYNEQFF. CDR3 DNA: TGTGCCAGCACCTTACGGGGGGTTCGCTCCTACAATGAGCAGTTCTTC.

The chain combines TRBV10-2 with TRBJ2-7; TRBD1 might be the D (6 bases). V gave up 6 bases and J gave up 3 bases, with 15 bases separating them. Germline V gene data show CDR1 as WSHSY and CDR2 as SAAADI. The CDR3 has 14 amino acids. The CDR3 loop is CASRRTATLYEQYF. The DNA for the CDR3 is TGCGCCAGCAGACGGACAGCGACCCTCTACGAGCAGTACTTC.

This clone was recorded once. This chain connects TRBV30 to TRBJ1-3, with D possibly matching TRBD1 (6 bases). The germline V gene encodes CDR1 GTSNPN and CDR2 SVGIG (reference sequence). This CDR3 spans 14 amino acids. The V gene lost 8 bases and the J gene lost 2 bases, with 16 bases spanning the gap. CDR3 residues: CARTQGLPGNTIYF. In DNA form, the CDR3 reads TGTGCCAGAACACAGGGACTACCTGGAAACACCATATATTTT.

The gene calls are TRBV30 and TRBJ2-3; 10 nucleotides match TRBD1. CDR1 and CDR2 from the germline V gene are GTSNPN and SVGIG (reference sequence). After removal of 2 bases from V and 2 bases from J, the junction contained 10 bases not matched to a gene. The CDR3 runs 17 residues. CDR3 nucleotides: TGTGCCTGGAGTCTTAAACCGGGACAGGGGAACACAGATACGCAGTATTTT. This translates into CAWSLKPGQGNTDTQYF.

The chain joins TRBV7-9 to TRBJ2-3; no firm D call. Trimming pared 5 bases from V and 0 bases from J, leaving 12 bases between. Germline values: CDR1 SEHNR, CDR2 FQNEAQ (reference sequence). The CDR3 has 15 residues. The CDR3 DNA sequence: TGTGCCAGCAGCCTCCGTAGATTAAGCACAGATACGCAGTATTTT. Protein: CASSLRRLSTDTQYF.

The CDR3 bases are TGCGCCAGCAGCCCCGGGGACTATCGATCACGTTACAATGAGCAGTTCTTC. It codes for CASSPGDYRSRYNEQFF. The genes are TRBV4-1 and TRBJ2-1; TRBD2 matches at 7 bases. The CDR3 is made up of 17 amino acids. The V and J ends lost 4 bases and 4 bases, in that order; junction bases with no gene match: 13. From germline, CDR1 is MGHRA and CDR2 YSYEKL.

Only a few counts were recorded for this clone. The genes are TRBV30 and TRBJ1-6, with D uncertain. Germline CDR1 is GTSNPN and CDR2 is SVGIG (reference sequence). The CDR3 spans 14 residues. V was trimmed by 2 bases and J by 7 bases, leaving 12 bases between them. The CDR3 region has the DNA TGTGCCTGGAGTAGTGGGCAAGCGAATTCACCCCTCCACTTT. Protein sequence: CAWSSGQANSPLHF.

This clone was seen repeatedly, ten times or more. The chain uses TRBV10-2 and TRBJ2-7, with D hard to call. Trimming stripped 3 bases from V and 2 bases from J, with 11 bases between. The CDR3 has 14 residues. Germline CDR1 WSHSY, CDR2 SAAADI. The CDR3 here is CASSDLDGAYEQYF. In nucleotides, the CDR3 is TGCGCCAGCAGTGATTTGGACGGAGCCTACGAGCAGTACTTC.

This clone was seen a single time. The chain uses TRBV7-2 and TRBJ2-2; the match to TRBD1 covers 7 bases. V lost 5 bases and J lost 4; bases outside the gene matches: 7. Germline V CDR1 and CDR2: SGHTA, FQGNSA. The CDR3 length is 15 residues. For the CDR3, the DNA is TGTGCCAGCAGCCCGGGACAGCTATCCACCGGGGAGCTGTTTTTT. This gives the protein CASSPGQLSTGELFF. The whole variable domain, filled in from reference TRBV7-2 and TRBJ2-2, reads GAGVSQSPSNKVTEKGKDVELRCDPISGHTALYWYRQSLGQGLEFLIYFQGNSAPDKSGLPSDRFSAERTGGSVSTLTIQRTQQEDSAVYLCASSPGQLSTGELFFGEGSRLTVL.

The CDR3 DNA is TGTGCCAGCAGCATATCGCAGGGCTACGAGCAGTACTTC. Amino acid sequence: CASSISQGYEQYF. This sequence joins TRBV7-2 and TRBJ2-7; possible D gene TRBD1, 5 bases. This CDR3 is built from 13 residues. V lost 5 bases and J lost 3, with 11 bases in between. CDR1 SGHTA and CDR2 FQGNSA come from the germline V gene.

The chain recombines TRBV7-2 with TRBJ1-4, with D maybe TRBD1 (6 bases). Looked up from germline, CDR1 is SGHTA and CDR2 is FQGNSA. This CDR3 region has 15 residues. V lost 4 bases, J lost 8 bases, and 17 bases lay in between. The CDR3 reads CASSWGAGSDEKLFF. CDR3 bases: TGTGCCAGCAGCTGGGGGGCAGGGAGCGACGAAAAACTGTTTTTT.

The CDR3 DNA follows: TGTGCCAGCAGCCCTCAGGGCCGGGACCTAAGGTCCGGGGAGCTGTTTTTT. Protein sequence: CASSPQGRDLRSGELFF. The rearrangement links TRBV9 to TRBJ2-2; tentatively, D is TRBD1 or TRBD2 (5 bases each). Germline V gene lookup returns CDR1 SGDLS and CDR2 YYNGEE. The V end lost 4 bases, the J end lost 6 bases, and 22 bases lay between the germline ends. This CDR3 contains 17 residues. Using reference TRBV9 and TRBJ2-2 for the parts outside the CDR3, the full variable domain is DSGVTQTPKHLITATGQRVTLRCSPRSGDLSVYWYQQSLDQGLQFLIQYYNGEERAKGNILERFSAQQFPDLHSELNLSSLELGDSALYFCASSPQGRDLRSGELFFGEGSRLTVL.

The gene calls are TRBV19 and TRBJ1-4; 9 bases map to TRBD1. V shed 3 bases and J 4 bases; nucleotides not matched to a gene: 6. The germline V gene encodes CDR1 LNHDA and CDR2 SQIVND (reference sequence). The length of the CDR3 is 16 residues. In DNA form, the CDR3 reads TGTGCCAGTAGTATCCTCCGGGACAGGGATAATGAAAAACTGTTTTTT. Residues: CASSILRDRDNEKLFF.

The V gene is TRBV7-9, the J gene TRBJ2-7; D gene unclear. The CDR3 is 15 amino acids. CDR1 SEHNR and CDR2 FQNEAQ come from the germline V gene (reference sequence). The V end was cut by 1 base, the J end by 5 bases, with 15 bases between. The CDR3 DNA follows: TGTGCCAGCAGCTTAGATTTGCCCGACCGGGACGAGCAGTACTTC. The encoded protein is CASSLDLPDRDEQYF.

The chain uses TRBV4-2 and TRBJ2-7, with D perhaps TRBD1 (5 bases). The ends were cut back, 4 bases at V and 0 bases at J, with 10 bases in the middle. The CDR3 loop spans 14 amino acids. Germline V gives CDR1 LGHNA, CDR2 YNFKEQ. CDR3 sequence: CASSPRQSSYEQYF. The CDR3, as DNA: TGTGCCAGCAGCCCCCGACAGTCCTCCTACGAGCAGTACTTC.

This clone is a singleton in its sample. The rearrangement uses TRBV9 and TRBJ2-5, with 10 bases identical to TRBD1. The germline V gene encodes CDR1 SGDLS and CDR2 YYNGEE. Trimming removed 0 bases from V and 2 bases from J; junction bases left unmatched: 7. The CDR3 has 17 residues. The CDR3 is CASSVGLGQGTQETQYF. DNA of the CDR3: TGTGCCAGCAGCGTAGGACTGGGACAGGGGACGCAAGAGACCCAGTACTTC.

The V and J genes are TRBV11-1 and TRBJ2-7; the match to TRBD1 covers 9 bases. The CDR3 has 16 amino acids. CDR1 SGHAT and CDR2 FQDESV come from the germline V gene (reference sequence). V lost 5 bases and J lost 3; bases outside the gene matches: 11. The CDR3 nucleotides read TGTGCCAGCAGCCAAGATGGGACAGGGATCCGCTACGAGCAGTACTTC. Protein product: CASSQDGTGIRYEQYF.